Following are 8 T cell receptor beta chains from one sample sequenced in a study of CD8 T cells in ankylosing spondylitis. MiXCR, run by TCRdb on the 5' RACE reads, gives a single entry per CDR3 protein. Of roughly 150,000 distinct CDR3 sequences listed, roughly 6.6% were seen once; the top ten hold roughly 12%. Sequenced material: blood, either unsorted or a sorted T cell fraction (not recorded which). Source of these receptors: a female donor with ankylosing spondylitis or in good health (not recorded which).

This clonotype was seen repeatedly, ten times or more. The chain couples TRBV3-1 to TRBJ2-7; D possibly uses TRBD1 or TRBD2 (6 bases each). The CDR3 is 15 residues long. Per germline, CDR1 LGHDT and CDR2 YNNKEL (reference sequence). The V gene lost 4 bases and the J gene lost 0 bases, with 13 bases spanning the gap. CDR3 sequence: CASSRRGGHSYEQYF. The CDR3 DNA follows: TGTGCCAGCAGCCGGCGTGGGGGGCACTCCTACGAGCAGTACTTC.

This clonotype came up many times. J is TRBJ2-7 and V is TRBV29-1; D is perhaps TRBD1 or TRBD2 (6 bases each). The V gene lost 1 base and the J gene lost 3 bases, with 13 bases spanning the gap. This CDR3 spans 14 amino acids. CDR1 is SQVTM and CDR2 is ANQGSEA in the germline V gene. CDR3 amino acids: CSVEVKGGSYEQYF. CDR3 nucleotide sequence: TGCAGCGTTGAAGTTAAGGGGGGCAGCTACGAGCAGTACTTC.

The sample holds many counts of this clonotype. This chain links TRBV7-6 with TRBJ2-5; possible D gene TRBD1, 5 bases. The CDR3 extends over 13 amino acids. The V end lost 5 bases, the J end lost 0 bases, and 7 bases lay between the germline ends. Germline lookup yields CDR1 SGHVS and CDR2 FNYEAQ. Here the CDR3 reads CASSLGDQETQYF. The DNA of the CDR3 is TGTGCCAGCAGCCTAGGGGACCAAGAGACCCAGTACTTC.

This clonotype has at least ten counts. The rearrangement links TRBV5-6 to TRBJ2-1; no clear D gene. The length of the CDR3 is 11 residues. CDR1 is SGHDT and CDR2 is YYEEEE in the germline V gene. V was clipped by 6 bases and J by 2 bases, with 3 bases between them. For the CDR3, the DNA is TGTGCCAGCACGACCTACAATGAGCAGTTCTTC. This encodes CASTTYNEQFF.

This clonotype was seen ten or more times. This chain links TRBV9 with TRBJ1-2; weak D call: TRBD1 (6 bases). CDR1 is SGDLS and CDR2 is YYNGEE in the germline V gene. The length of the CDR3 is 14 residues. The germline V and J ends were trimmed by 3 bases and 4 bases, with 13 bases remaining between them. The CDR3 sequence is CASSDRVGAYGYTF. DNA of the CDR3: TGTGCCAGCAGCGACAGGGTAGGAGCCTATGGCTACACCTTC.

This clonotype has at least ten counts. The chain couples TRBV6-5 to TRBJ1-2; 9 bases map to TRBD1. Germline V gene lookup returns CDR1 MNHEY and CDR2 SVGAGI. The CDR3 is made up of 15 amino acids. V lost 4 bases, J lost 4 bases, and 7 bases stayed unmatched. CDR3 amino acids: CASSFLTGGTYGYTF. CDR3 DNA: TGTGCCAGCAGTTTCTTGACAGGGGGAACCTATGGCTACACCTTC.

This clonotype has just a few counts. The chain couples TRBV12-3 or TRBV12-4 to TRBJ1-5; perhaps TRBD1 as D (5 bases). The CDR3 extends over 14 amino acids. V dropped 5 bases and J dropped 11 bases, with 19 bases sitting between them. The CDR3 coding sequence is TGTGCCAGCAGTCCCGGGACCGCACATTCTGCCCAGCATTTT. Protein product: CASSPGTAHSAQHF.

J is TRBJ1-3 and V is TRBV7-9; D remains unclear. V was cut by 5 bases and J by 0 bases, with 17 bases left in between. There are 17 residues in the CDR3. CDR1 and CDR2 from the germline V gene are SEHNR and FQNEAQ (reference sequence). The CDR3 DNA follows: TGTGCCAGCAGCCCCCTGGGGTTACGGGGCTCTGGAAACACCATATATTTT. Its translation: CASSPLGLRGSGNTIYF.